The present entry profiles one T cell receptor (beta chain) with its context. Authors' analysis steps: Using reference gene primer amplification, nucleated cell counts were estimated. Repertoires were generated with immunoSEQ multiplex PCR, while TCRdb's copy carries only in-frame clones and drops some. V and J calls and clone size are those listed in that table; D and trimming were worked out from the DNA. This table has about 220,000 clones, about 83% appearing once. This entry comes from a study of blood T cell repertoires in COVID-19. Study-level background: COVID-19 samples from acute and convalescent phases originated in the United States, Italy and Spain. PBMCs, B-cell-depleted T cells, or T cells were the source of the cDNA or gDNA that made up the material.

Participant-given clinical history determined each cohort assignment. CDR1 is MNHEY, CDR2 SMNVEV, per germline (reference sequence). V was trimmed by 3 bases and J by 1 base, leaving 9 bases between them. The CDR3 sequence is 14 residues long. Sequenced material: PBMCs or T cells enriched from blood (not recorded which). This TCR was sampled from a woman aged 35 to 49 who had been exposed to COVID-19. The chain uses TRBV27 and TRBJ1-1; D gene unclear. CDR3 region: CASSFRVPNTEAFF. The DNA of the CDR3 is TGTGCCAGCAGTTTTCGGGTCCCGAACACTGAAGCTTTCTTT.